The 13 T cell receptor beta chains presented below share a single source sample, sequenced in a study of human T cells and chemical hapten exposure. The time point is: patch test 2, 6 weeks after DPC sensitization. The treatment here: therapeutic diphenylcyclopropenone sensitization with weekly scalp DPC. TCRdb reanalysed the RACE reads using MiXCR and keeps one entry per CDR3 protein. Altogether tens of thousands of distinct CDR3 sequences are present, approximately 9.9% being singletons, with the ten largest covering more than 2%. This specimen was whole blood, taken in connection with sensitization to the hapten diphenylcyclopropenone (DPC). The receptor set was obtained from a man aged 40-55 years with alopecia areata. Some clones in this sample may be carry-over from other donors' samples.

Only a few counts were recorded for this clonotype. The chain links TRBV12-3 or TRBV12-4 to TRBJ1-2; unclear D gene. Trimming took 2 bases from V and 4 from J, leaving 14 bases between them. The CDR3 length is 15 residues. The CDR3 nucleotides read TGTGCCAGCAGTTTAAGGACCTTTGGTTCCTATGGCTACACCTTC. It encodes CASSLRTFGSYGYTF.

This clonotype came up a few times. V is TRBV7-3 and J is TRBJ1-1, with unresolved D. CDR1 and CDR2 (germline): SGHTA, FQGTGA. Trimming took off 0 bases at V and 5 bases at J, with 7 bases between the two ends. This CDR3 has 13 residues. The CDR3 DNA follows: TGTGCCAGCAGCTTAACAGGGCGGACTGAAGCTTTCTTT. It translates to CASSLTGRTEAFF. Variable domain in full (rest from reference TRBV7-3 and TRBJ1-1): GAGVSQTPSNKVTEKGKYVELRCDPISGHTALYWYRQSLGQGPEFLIYFQGTGAADDSGLPNDRFFAVRPEGSVSTLKIQRTERGDSAVYLCASSLTGRTEAFFGQGTRLTVV.

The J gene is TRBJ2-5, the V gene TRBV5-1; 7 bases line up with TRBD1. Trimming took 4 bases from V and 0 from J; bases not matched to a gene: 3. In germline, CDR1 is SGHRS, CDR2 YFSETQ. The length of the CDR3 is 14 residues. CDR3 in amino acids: CASSVQGNQETQYF. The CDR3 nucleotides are TGCGCCAGCAGCGTACAGGGGAACCAAGAGACCCAGTACTTC.

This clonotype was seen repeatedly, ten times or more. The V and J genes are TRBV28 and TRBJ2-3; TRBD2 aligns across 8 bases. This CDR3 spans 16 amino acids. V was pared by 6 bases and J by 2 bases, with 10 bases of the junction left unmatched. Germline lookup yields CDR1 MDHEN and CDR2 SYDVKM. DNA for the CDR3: TGTGCCAGCAGCCTCCCCTCCGGGAGGGCCACAGATACGCAGTATTTT. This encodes CASSLPSGRATDTQYF.

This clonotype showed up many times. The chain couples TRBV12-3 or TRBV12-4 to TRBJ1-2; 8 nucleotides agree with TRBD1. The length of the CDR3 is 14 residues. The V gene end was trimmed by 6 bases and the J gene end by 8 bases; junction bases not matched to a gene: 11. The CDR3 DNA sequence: TGTGCCAGCAGCAGCAGGACAGGGTGGGGAGGCTACACCTTC. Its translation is CASSSRTGWGGYTF.

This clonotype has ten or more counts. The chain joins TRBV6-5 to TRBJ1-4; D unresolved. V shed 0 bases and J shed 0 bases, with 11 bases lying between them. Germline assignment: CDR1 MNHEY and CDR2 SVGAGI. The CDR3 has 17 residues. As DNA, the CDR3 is TGTGCCAGCAGTTACTCGACAAATAGAGCAACTAATGAAAAACTGTTTTTT. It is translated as CASSYSTNRATNEKLFF.

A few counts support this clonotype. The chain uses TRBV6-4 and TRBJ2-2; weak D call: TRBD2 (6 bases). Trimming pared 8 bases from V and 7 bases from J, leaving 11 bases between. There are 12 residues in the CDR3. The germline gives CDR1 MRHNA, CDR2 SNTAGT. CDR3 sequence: CASGPEGGELFF. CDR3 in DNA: TGTGCCAGCGGGCCGGAGGGCGGGGAGCTGTTTTTT.

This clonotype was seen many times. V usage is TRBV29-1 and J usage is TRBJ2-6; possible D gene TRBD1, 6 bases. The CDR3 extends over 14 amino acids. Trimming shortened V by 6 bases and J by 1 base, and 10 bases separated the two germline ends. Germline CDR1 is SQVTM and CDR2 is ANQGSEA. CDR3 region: CSVSGQSGANVLTF. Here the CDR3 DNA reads TGCAGCGTCTCCGGACAGTCTGGGGCCAACGTCCTGACTTTC.

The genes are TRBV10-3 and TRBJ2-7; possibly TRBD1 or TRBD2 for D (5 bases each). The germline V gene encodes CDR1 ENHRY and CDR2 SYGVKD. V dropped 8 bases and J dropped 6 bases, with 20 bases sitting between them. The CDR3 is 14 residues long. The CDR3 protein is CAIHPGGGTIEQYF. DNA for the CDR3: TGTGCCATCCATCCCGGCGGTGGGACGATCGAGCAGTACTTC.

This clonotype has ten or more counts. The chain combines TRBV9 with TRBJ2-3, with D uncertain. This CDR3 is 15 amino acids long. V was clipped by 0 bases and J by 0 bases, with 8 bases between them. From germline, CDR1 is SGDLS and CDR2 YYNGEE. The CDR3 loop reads CASSVAGTSTDTQYF. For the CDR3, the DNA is TGTGCCAGCAGCGTAGCCGGCACAAGCACAGATACGCAGTATTTT.

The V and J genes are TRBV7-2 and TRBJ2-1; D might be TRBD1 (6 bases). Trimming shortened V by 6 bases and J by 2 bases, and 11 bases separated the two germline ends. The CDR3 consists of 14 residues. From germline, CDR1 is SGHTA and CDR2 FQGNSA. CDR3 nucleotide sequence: TGTGCCAGCAGTTCACGACAGGCCTACAATGAGCAGTTCTTC. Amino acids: CASSSRQAYNEQFF.

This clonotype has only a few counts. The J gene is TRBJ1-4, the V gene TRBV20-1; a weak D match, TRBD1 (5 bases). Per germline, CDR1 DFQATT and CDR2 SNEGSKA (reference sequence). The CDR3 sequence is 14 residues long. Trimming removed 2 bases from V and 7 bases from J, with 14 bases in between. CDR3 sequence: CSARPPGMGEKLFF. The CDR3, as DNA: TGCAGTGCTAGACCGCCAGGGATGGGTGAAAAACTGTTTTTT.

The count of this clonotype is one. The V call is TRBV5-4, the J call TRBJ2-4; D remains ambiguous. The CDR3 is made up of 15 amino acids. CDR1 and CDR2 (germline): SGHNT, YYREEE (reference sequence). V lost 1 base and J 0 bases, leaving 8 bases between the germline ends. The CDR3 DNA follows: TGTGCCAGCAGCTTGAGACCGCCAGCCAAAAACATTCAGTACTTC. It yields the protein CASSLRPPAKNIQYF. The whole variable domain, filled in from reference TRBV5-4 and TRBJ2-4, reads ETGVTQSPTHLIKTRGQQVTLRCSSQSGHNTVSWYQQALGQGPQFIFQYYREEENGRGNFPPRFSGLQFPNYSSELNVNALELDDSALYLCASSLRPPAKNIQYFGAGTRLSVL.